The present TCR beta chain was sequenced within a study of cytomegalovirus exposure and HLA in healthy donors. Findings and caveats of the study: CMV antigen specificity was confirmed in vitro for three CMV-associated chains. When analyzed later, the rates of TCR association showed variation by HLA locus, with DRB1 the most and HLA-C the fewest. Association with HLA alleles at 0.05 false discovery rate was found for 15,000 or so TCR beta sequences in a later analysis.

Notes on this clone: The target antigen is unknown.

CDR3 length equals 15 residues. The V gene's germline CDR1 is LNHDA and CDR2 SQIVND (reference sequence). V was clipped by 1 base and J by 3 bases, with 12 bases between them. PCR amplification relied on 60 Vbeta primers (plus 13 Jbeta primers). Sequencing used immunoSEQ multiplex PCR; TCRdb keeps in-frame clones, though not all of them. The sample holds fewer than 250,000 clones, 80% to 85% seen once. The V call is TRBV19, the J call TRBJ2-5, with a weak D call TRBD2 (7 bases). Sequences were obtained from PBMCs. The origin of this receptor is a woman aged 40 to 50 in good health and CMV-seronegative. The CDR3 nucleotides read TGTGCCAGTAGTATAGGGGAGGGGGTTGAAGAGACCCAGTACTTC. Protein: CASSIGEGVEETQYF.